Listed below are T cell receptor beta chains from one sample, sequenced in a study of cytomegalovirus exposure and HLA in healthy donors. Measured with immunoSEQ multiplex PCR; TCRdb has only the in-frame clones, and not every one. The sample consists of 65,000 to 90,000 clones, 76% of them appearing once. Source material: PBMCs. The receptor set was obtained from a man between 35 and 55 years old in good health and CMV-seronegative. The CDR3 runs from the conserved cysteine through the conserved F or W. D genes are given only for firm matches. Size values are once, few and many counts, or a class for expanded clones, and some rows have none.

j_call v_call clone_size cdr3_length d_call cdr3_nt cdr3_aa
TRBJ1-4 TRBV5-5 NA 16 TRBD1 TGTGCCAGCAGCTTGTCCGGCGGACAGGCTAATGAAAAACTGTTTTTT CASSLSGGQANEKLFF
TRBJ2-3 TRBV7-7 NA 16 NA TGTGCCAGCAGCCCTGTCGGGTCATGGGGCACAGATACGCAGTATTTT CASSPVGSWGTDTQYF
TRBJ2-3 TRBV7-2 once 15 NA TGTGCCAGCAGCTTGAGAGGAGGGGAGAGGAATACGCAGTATTTT CASSLRGGERNTQYF
TRBJ1-2 TRBV14 NA 14 NA TGTGCCAGCAGCCAAGAAGGGCAGGGATCCGGCTACACCTTC CASSQEGQGSGYTF
TRBJ2-5 TRBV6-5 NA 14 NA TGTGCCAGCAGTTACTCGATTGAGGTTGAGACCCAGTACTTC CASSYSIEVETQYF
TRBJ2-5 TRBV5-6 NA 16 NA TGTGCCAGCAGCTTGGGTACTAGCTTACCACAAGAGACCCAGTACTTC CASSLGTSLPQETQYF
TRBJ2-2 TRBV4-2 NA 19 TRBD2 TGTGCCAGCAGCCCCTGGACTAGCGGGGGGGCCGGTGGTACCGGGGAGCTGTTTTTT CASSPWTSGGAGGTGELFF
TRBJ2-3 TRBV7-6 NA 17 TRBD2 TGTGCCAGCAGCTTAGGATGGGCGGGGGGATTCACAGATACGCAGTATTTT CASSLGWAGGFTDTQYF
TRBJ2-7 TRBV4-3 NA 16 TRBD1 TGCGCCAGCAGCCAAGATCGGCGACAGGGGGCACACGAGCAGTACTTC CASSQDRRQGAHEQYF
TRBJ2-3 TRBV6-4 few 15 TRBD2 TGTGCCAGCAGTGAGACTAGCGGGGGGACAGATACGCAGTATTTT CASSETSGGTDTQYF
TRBJ2-3 TRBV11-3 few 17 TRBD2 TGTGCCAGCAGCTTAGTGGGGACTAGCGGGGTCACAGATACGCAGTATTTT CASSLVGTSGVTDTQYF
TRBJ1-2 TRBV18 NA 12 TRBD1 TGTGCCAGCTCCGGGACAGCCTATGGCTACACCTTC CASSGTAYGYTF
TRBJ1-4 TRBV10-3 NA 18 NA TGTGCCATCAGCCGCACCTCACAGGGCTCTGCAACTAATGAAAAACTGTTTTTT CAISRTSQGSATNEKLFF
TRBJ2-7 TRBV25-1 NA 15 TRBD2 TGTGCCAGCAGTGAATTGGGACTAGCGGGGAGCGAGCAGTACTTC CASSELGLAGSEQYF
TRBJ1-1 TRBV7-6 NA 15 NA TGTGCCAGCAGCTTAGGGGGAGGTTCGACCACTGAAGCTTTCTTT CASSLGGGSTTEAFF
TRBJ1-2 TRBV28 NA 14 NA TGTGCCAGCAGTTATGACCCGGACACTTTGGACTACACCTTC CASSYDPDTLDYTF
TRBJ2-3 TRBV5-4 NA 12 NA TGTGCCAGCAGCTTGGCTCTAGAACGTCAGTATTTT CASSLALERQYF
TRBJ1-1 TRBV5-6 NA 15 NA TGTGCCAGCAGCTTCGGGGGGGCGCGGAACACTGAAGCTTTCTTT CASSFGGARNTEAFF
TRBJ2-1 TRBV7-3 few 16 TRBD2 TGTGCCAGCAGCTCACGACTAGCGGGGAGGGAAAATGAGCAGTTCTTC CASSSRLAGRENEQFF
TRBJ2-7 TRBV7-9 NA 17 NA TGTGCCAGCAGCCTAAGCGAGCGGGCGGTCCTCTCCTACGAGCAGTACTTC CASSLSERAVLSYEQYF
TRBJ2-7 TRBV7-4 NA 16 NA TGTGCCAGCAGCTTATGCGCCAGAATGAGGTCCTACGAGCAGTACTTC CASSLCARMRSYEQYF
TRBJ2-1 TRBV4-3 once 13 NA TGCGCCAGCAGCCAAGATCCAGGGTATGAGCAGTTCTTC CASSQDPGYEQFF
TRBJ2-7 TRBV27 NA 14 NA TGTGCCAGCAGTTTATCTGGACACATCTACGAGCAGTACTTC CASSLSGHIYEQYF
TRBJ2-7 TRBV6-5 NA 14 TRBD1 TGTGCCAGCAGTTACGGCGGACAGGGCTACGAGCAGTACTTC CASSYGGQGYEQYF
TRBJ2-5 TRBV14 NA 16 TRBD2 TGTGCCAGCAGCCCCAGAGTTAGCGGGTTTACGGAGACCCAGTACTTC CASSPRVSGFTETQYF
TRBJ2-7 TRBV4-1 NA 13 NA TGCGCCAGCAGCCAAGTCACCTCCTACGAGCAGTACTTC CASSQVTSYEQYF
TRBJ2-4 TRBV6-5 NA 15 TRBD1 TGTGCCAGCTGCGGGACAGGGGTAGCCAAAAACATTCAGTACTTC CASCGTGVAKNIQYF
TRBJ1-4 TRBV7-2 NA 14 NA TGTGCCAGCAGCTTAGGGGGCGCGGAGGAAAAACTGTTTTTT CASSLGGAEEKLFF
TRBJ2-3 TRBV7-9 NA 16 TRBD2 TGTGCCAGCAGTATACTAGCGGGGGCGTCGGGCGGTACGCAGTATTTT CASSILAGASGGTQYF
TRBJ2-7 TRBV7-3 few 13 NA TGTGCCAGCAGCTTAAGTAGATCCCACGAGCAGTACTTC CASSLSRSHEQYF
TRBJ1-5 TRBV6-5 NA 13 TRBD1 TGTGCCAGCAGTACAGGGGATCGTCAGCCCCAGCATTTT CASSTGDRQPQHF